The 15 T cell receptor beta chains presented below share a single source sample, sequenced in a study of patients and donors after allogeneic stem cell transplantation. TCRdb re-derived calls from the RT-PCR reads in MiXCR, one entry per CDR3 protein. This sample yields about 960,000 distinct CDR3 sequences, of which approximately 18% are seen a single time; 5% to 7.5% belongs to the top ten. The sequenced material came from blood, either unsorted or a sorted T cell fraction (not recorded which). These TCRs come from a human donor who was either an allogeneic HSCT recipient or a stem cell or donor lymphocyte infusion donor (not recorded which). It is not recorded whose cells these are; they may come from a transplant donor.

This clonotype has just a few counts. The chain has TRBV5-1 and TRBJ1-1; D is possibly TRBD1 (5 bases). This CDR3 contains 14 residues. In germline, CDR1 is SGHRS, CDR2 YFSETQ. Deletions cut 4 bases from V and 4 bases from J, with 14 bases between. CDR3 nucleotide sequence: TGCGCCAGCAGCGTGACCGTGGGGGGCACTGAAGCTTTCTTT. Translating it yields CASSVTVGGTEAFF.

The table lists this clonotype with many counts. V usage is TRBV12-3 or TRBV12-4 and J usage is TRBJ2-7, with TRBD1 matching 7 bases. The CDR3 runs to 17 residues. V gave up 4 bases and J gave up 0 bases; unmatched junction bases: 12. The CDR3: CASSSGSQTGYSYEQYF. The CDR3 DNA is TGTGCCAGCAGTTCGGGGTCACAGACAGGGTACTCCTACGAGCAGTACTTC.

This clonotype came up a few times. One end of the junction varies from germline; a read error may be responsible. This chain's CDR3 is CASRQSRPTHF. The CDR3, as DNA: TGTGCCAGCAGGCAGTCGAGACCTACCCACTTC. The genes are TRBV2 and TRBJ2-5; D is undetermined. Per the germline V gene, CDR1 is SNHLY and CDR2 is FYNNEI. The CDR3 extends over 11 amino acids. The complete variable domain, with remaining parts taken from reference TRBV2 and TRBJ2-5, reads EPEVTQTPSHQVTQMGQEVILRCVPISNHLYFYWYRQILGQKVEFLVSFYNNEISEKSEIFDDQFSVERPDGSNFTLKIRSTKLEDSAMYFCASRQSRPTHFGPGTRLLVL.

The V and J genes are TRBV9 and TRBJ2-1; D uncertain. There are 11 residues in the CDR3. Looked up from germline, CDR1 is SGDLS and CDR2 is YYNGEE. Trimming shortened V by 0 bases and J by 13 bases, and 8 bases separated the two germline ends. In DNA form, the CDR3 reads TGTGCCAGCAGCGTAGGACCTATACAGTTCTTC. Translated, it gives CASSVGPIQFF.

The chain recombines TRBV12-3 or TRBV12-4 with TRBJ2-7; D gene unclear. V lost 5 bases and J 0 bases, leaving 14 bases between the germline ends. The CDR3 spans 15 residues. CDR3 nucleotides: TGTGCCAGCAGTCAACCTCACAGAATCTCCTACGAGCAGTACTTC. Translating it yields CASSQPHRISYEQYF.

Details on this clonotype: One end of the junction is discordant with germline, which a read error may explain. The V gene is TRBV12-3 or TRBV12-4, the J gene TRBJ1-2; D gene unclear. The CDR3 has 12 residues. CDR3 sequence: CASRSFPKSLFF. DNA of the CDR3: TGTGCCAGCCGCTCCTTTCCAAAGTCCCTCTTCTTC.

This clonotype was picked up a small number of times. V gene TRBV4-1 combines with J gene TRBJ2-5; no clear D gene. Per germline, CDR1 MGHRA and CDR2 YSYEKL. Trimming cost V 0 bases and J 7 bases, with 9 bases left between them. There are 13 residues in the CDR3. CDR3 in amino acids: CASSQEVSRTQYF. For the CDR3, the DNA is TGCGCCAGCAGCCAAGAGGTCTCGAGGACCCAGTACTTC.

This clonotype came up a few times. The chain couples TRBV7-3 to TRBJ1-2, with 8 positions matching TRBD1. The CDR3 loop spans 13 amino acids. Germline-derived CDR1 and CDR2 are SGHTA and FQGTGA. V shed 3 bases, J shed 7 bases, and the junction held 4 bases outside the gene matches. CDR3 DNA: TGTGCCAGCAGCTTTCCAGGGGGCAGTGGCTACACCTTC. This encodes CASSFPGGSGYTF. Based on the CDR3 plus reference TRBV7-3 and TRBJ1-2, the full variable domain is GAGVSQTPSNKVTEKGKYVELRCDPISGHTALYWYRQSLGQGPEFLIYFQGTGAADDSGLPNDRFFAVRPEGSVSTLKIQRTERGDSAVYLCASSFPGGSGYTFGSGTRLTVV.

This clonotype was seen a few times. The chain is built from TRBV24-1 and TRBJ2-7; TRBD1 matches at 7 bases. This CDR3 is built from 15 residues. Germline trimming cut 3 bases from V and 0 bases from J; bases unmatched to any gene: 4. CDR1 is KGHDR, CDR2 SFDVKD, per germline. The CDR3 loop reads CATSDTGTDSYEQYF. The CDR3, as DNA: TGTGCCACCAGTGATACCGGGACAGACTCCTACGAGCAGTACTTC.

J is TRBJ2-1 and V is TRBV7-9; D is unclear. Germline V CDR1 and CDR2: SEHNR, FQNEAQ (reference sequence). This CDR3 contains 15 residues. V was pared by 0 bases and J by 4 bases, with 10 bases between. The CDR3 nucleotides read TGTGCCAGCAGCTTAGCTGAATACCCATACAATGAGCAGTTCTTC. This sequence encodes CASSLAEYPYNEQFF. Full variable domain (missing parts from reference TRBV7-9 and TRBJ2-1): DTGVSQNPRHKITKRGQNVTFRCDPISEHNRLYWYRQTLGQGPEFLTYFQNEAQLEKSRLLSDRFSAERPKGSFSTLEIQRTEQGDSAMYLCASSLAEYPYNEQFFGPGTRLTVL.

This rearrangement joins TRBV6-2 or TRBV6-3 to TRBJ2-7; 11 bases align to TRBD2. The CDR3 sequence is 16 residues long. CDR1 is MNHEY, CDR2 SVGEGT, per germline. V dropped 6 bases and J dropped 0; count of bases not matched to a gene: 7. The CDR3 reads CASSIRTSGHSYEQYF. CDR3 bases: TGTGCCAGCAGCATAAGGACTAGCGGGCACTCCTACGAGCAGTACTTC.

This clonotype was seen only a few times. CDR3 protein: CASSLAPRIQNTEAFF. DNA for the CDR3: TGTGCCAGCAGCTTAGCGCCCCGGATCCAGAACACTGAAGCTTTCTTT. The rearrangement links TRBV7-9 to TRBJ1-1; D remains unclear. This CDR3 is built from 16 residues. Trimming took off 0 bases at V and 1 base at J, with 12 bases between the two ends. The germline V gene encodes CDR1 SEHNR and CDR2 FQNEAQ (reference sequence).

The rearrangement links TRBV12-3 or TRBV12-4 to TRBJ2-7; 8 bases agree with TRBD2. The CDR3 totals 15 residues. V dropped 1 base and J dropped 7; count of bases not matched to a gene: 9. The CDR3 sequence is CASSLGERESDEQYF. CDR3 DNA: TGTGCCAGCAGTTTAGGGGAGCGGGAGAGTGATGAGCAGTACTTC.

This clonotype was found a few times. The genes are TRBV5-1 and TRBJ2-3; D not certain. Germline loops: CDR1 SGHRS, CDR2 YFSETQ. Trimming shortened V by 0 bases and J by 5 bases, and 7 bases separated the two germline ends. The CDR3 has 13 amino acids. For the CDR3, the DNA is TGCGCCAGCAGCTTGGATGGGGTAGATACGCAGTATTTT. Translating it yields CASSLDGVDTQYF.

The gene calls are TRBV4-2 and TRBJ2-7, with a possible D match to TRBD2 (5 bases). The germline CDR1 and CDR2 sequences are LGHNA and YNFKEQ. The CDR3 extends over 17 amino acids. The V gene lost 0 bases and the J gene lost 5 bases, with 20 bases spanning the gap. The CDR3 coding sequence is TGTGCCAGCAGCCAAGATGTGCGGACTGTCGTCGGCAACGAGCAGTACTTC. Its translation is CASSQDVRTVVGNEQYF.